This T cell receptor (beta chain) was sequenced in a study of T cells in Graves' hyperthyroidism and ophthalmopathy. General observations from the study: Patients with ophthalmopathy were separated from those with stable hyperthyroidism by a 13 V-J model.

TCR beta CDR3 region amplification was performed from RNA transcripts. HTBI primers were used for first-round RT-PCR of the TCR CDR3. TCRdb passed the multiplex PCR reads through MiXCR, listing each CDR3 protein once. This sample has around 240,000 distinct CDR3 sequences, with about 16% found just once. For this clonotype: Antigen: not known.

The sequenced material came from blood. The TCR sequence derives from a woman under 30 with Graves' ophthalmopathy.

The CDR3 region has the DNA TGTGCCAGCAGCCCACCGGGGACTAATGAAAAACTGTTTTTT. It codes for CASSPPGTNEKLFF. The rearrangement joins TRBV9 to TRBJ1-4; D call uncertain. Trimming removed 4 bases at V and 2 bases at J, with 9 bases between. CDR1 is SGDLS and CDR2 is YYNGEE in the germline V gene. The CDR3 contains 14 residues.